These 30 T cell receptor beta chains came from one sample sequenced in a study of spatial heterogeneity in lung cancer. TCRdb itself ran the 5' RACE reads through MiXCR, one entry per CDR3 protein. The table shows over 95,000 distinct CDR3 sequences, with approximately 10% occurring only once. Indicated time point: blood at routine non-recurrence follow-up after resection. The sequencing used PBMCs, collected at follow-up. The receptor set was obtained from a female donor with early-stage non-small cell lung cancer.

The gene calls are TRBV5-1 and TRBJ1-6, with D tentatively TRBD1 (6 bases). The CDR3 contains 15 residues. Germline-derived CDR1 and CDR2 are SGHRS and YFSETQ. Trimming removed 5 bases at V and 5 bases at J, with 14 bases between. The CDR3 reads CASSLGHRDNSPLHF. CDR3 bases: TGCGCCAGCAGTCTAGGTCACAGGGATAATTCACCCCTCCACTTT.

This clonotype was seen more than once but under ten times. The chain couples TRBV2 to TRBJ1-2; possible D gene TRBD1, 6 bases. This CDR3 comprises 15 residues. The V end lost 4 bases, the J end lost 6 bases, and 18 bases lay between the germline ends. Germline CDR1 and CDR2: SNHLY and FYNNEI. The CDR3 region has the DNA TGTGCCAGCAGTGCATACAGGGCTCGAGGGAATGGCTACACCTTC. Translated, it gives CASSAYRARGNGYTF.

This clonotype was detected a few times. The CDR3 sequence is CASSLLWTSGMATQYF. Written as DNA, the CDR3 is TGTGCCAGCAGCTTGCTATGGACTAGCGGGATGGCTACGCAGTATTTT. The chain uses TRBV5-4 and TRBJ2-3; TRBD2 matches at 12 bases. This CDR3 is built from 16 residues. V lost 1 base to trimming and J lost 8 bases; unmatched junction nucleotides: 8. CDR1 and CDR2 (germline): SGHNT, YYREEE (reference sequence).

This clonotype was seen a few times. The J gene is TRBJ2-4, the V gene TRBV5-5, with 12 bases matching TRBD2. The CDR3 sequence is 19 residues long. V dropped 0 bases and J dropped 0; count of bases not matched to a gene: 7. The germline V gene encodes CDR1 SGHKS and CDR2 YYEKEE (reference sequence). CDR3 in DNA: TGTGCCAGCAGCTTGGCCTCTAGCGGGAGGGCCGAAGCCAAAAACATTCAGTACTTC. Translated, it gives CASSLASSGRAEAKNIQYF.

The genes are TRBV20-1 and TRBJ2-1, with 7 bases aligning to TRBD2. This CDR3 contains 14 residues. Germline CDR1 reads DFQATT; CDR2 reads SNEGSKA (reference sequence). Trimming cost V 6 bases and J 8 bases; bases outside gene matches: 13. CDR3: CSASFGLGVYEQFF. CDR3 bases: TGCAGTGCATCCTTCGGACTAGGGGTCTATGAGCAGTTCTTC.

This clonotype was seen at least ten times. This sequence joins TRBV11-2 and TRBJ2-1; 10 nucleotides agree with TRBD1. The V and J ends lost 5 bases and 4 bases, in that order; junction bases with no gene match: 11. Germline CDR1 is SGHAT and CDR2 is FQNNGV. CDR3 size: 17 residues. The CDR3 region is CASSPARDRGIYNEQFF. For the CDR3, the DNA is TGTGCCAGCAGCCCAGCCCGGGACAGGGGAATTTACAATGAGCAGTTCTTC.

This clonotype was counted ten times or more. The chain uses TRBV29-1 and TRBJ1-1; D unresolved. Germline V lookup: CDR1 SQVTM, CDR2 ANQGSEA. The CDR3 totals 13 residues. The V end was cut by 7 bases, the J end by 2 bases, with 14 bases between. The CDR3 spells CSARRALNTEAFF. CDR3 nucleotide sequence: TGCAGCGCGCGCCGGGCGCTCAACACTGAAGCTTTCTTT. Full variable domain (rest looked up from reference TRBV29-1 and TRBJ1-1): SAVISQKPSRDICQRGTSLTIQCQVDSQVTMMFWYRQQPGQSLTLIATANQGSEATYESGFVIDKFPISRPNLTFSTLTVSNMSPEDSSIYLCSARRALNTEAFFGQGTRLTVV.

This clonotype has only a few counts. V gene TRBV18 combines with J gene TRBJ1-2; D gene ambiguous. Germline V gives CDR1 KGHSH, CDR2 LQKENI. Trimming took 1 base from V and 6 from J, leaving 9 bases between them. The CDR3 consists of 13 residues. The CDR3 DNA reads as TGTGCCAGCTCACCACGGATCACGGATGGCTACACCTTC. This translates into CASSPRITDGYTF.

This clonotype was seen a handful of times. The CDR3 spells CATSNGAGGPRNEQFF. CDR3 coding DNA: TGTGCCACCAGCAATGGAGCGGGAGGGCCAAGGAATGAGCAGTTCTTC. The rearrangement joins TRBV15 to TRBJ2-1; 10 bases fit TRBD2. Germline CDR1 and CDR2: LNHNV and YYDKDF (reference sequence). V lost 4 bases, J lost 7 bases, and 10 bases stayed unmatched. This CDR3 is 16 amino acids long.

The rearrangement links TRBV29-1 to TRBJ2-3; 7 bases are a match to TRBD2. CDR3 length: 12 residues. Germline lookup yields CDR1 SQVTM and CDR2 ANQGSEA. With V trimmed by 5 bases and J by 3 bases, 2 bases remained unmatched. The CDR3 region has the DNA TGCAGCGTTTGGGAGGGAACAGATACGCAGTATTTT. It specifies CSVWEGTDTQYF.

This clonotype was recorded a few times. The chain is built from TRBV20-1 and TRBJ2-5; 8 bases agree with TRBD2. CDR1 DFQATT and CDR2 SNEGSKA come from the germline V gene (reference sequence). The CDR3 is 16 amino acids. The trim removed 2 bases at V and 0 bases at J, leaving 8 bases unmatched. The chain's CDR3 is CSARPPTSANQETQYF. CDR3 in DNA: TGCAGTGCTAGACCCCCGACTAGCGCCAACCAAGAGACCCAGTACTTC.

This clonotype was found a few times. This chain joins TRBV7-2 and TRBJ1-5; D not resolved. Germline V gene data show CDR1 as SGHTA and CDR2 as FQGNSA. V dropped 1 base and J dropped 4 bases, with 5 bases sitting between them. This CDR3 comprises 13 residues. For the CDR3, the DNA is TGTGCCAGCAGCTTAGAGAGGAATCAGCCCCAGCATTTT. This gives the protein CASSLERNQPQHF.

Many counts were recorded for this clonotype. V is TRBV7-3 and J is TRBJ2-1; the match to TRBD2 covers 10 bases. V shed 5 bases, J shed 4 bases, and the junction held 8 bases outside the gene matches. CDR1 and CDR2 from the germline V gene are SGHTA and FQGTGA. This CDR3 has 16 residues. CDR3 region: CASSPRASGSYNEQFF. CDR3 nucleotides: TGTGCCAGCAGCCCAAGGGCTAGCGGGAGTTACAATGAGCAGTTCTTC. The variable domain in full, with the rest retrieved from reference TRBV7-3 and TRBJ2-1, is GAGVSQTPSNKVTEKGKYVELRCDPISGHTALYWYRQSLGQGPEFLIYFQGTGAADDSGLPNDRFFAVRPEGSVSTLKIQRTERGDSAVYLCASSPRASGSYNEQFFGPGTRLTVL.

The genes are TRBV19 and TRBJ2-3; a weak D match, TRBD2 (5 bases). V was trimmed by 3 bases and J by 6 bases, leaving 19 bases between them. This CDR3 has 16 residues. CDR1 and CDR2 (germline): LNHDA, SQIVND (reference sequence). The CDR3 protein is CASSINRWPRVDTQYF. As DNA, the CDR3 is TGTGCCAGTAGTATTAATCGTTGGCCGAGGGTGGATACGCAGTATTTT.

DNA of the CDR3: TGTGCCAGTAGTAGGCGCGGGGCGGCAGATACGCAGTATTTT. Its translation is CASSRRGAADTQYF. The rearrangement uses TRBV19 and TRBJ2-3; tentative D call: TRBD2 (6 bases). Germline V gene sequence: CDR1 LNHDA, CDR2 SQIVND (reference sequence). The CDR3 runs to 14 residues. Trimming removed 4 bases from V and 4 bases from J, with 12 bases in between. The full variable domain, in which reference TRBV19 and TRBJ2-3 provide the parts outside the CDR3, is DGGITQSPKYLFRKEGQNVTLSCEQNLNHDAMYWYRQDPGQGLRLIYYSQIVNDFQKGDIAEGYSVSREKKESFPLTVTSAQKNPTAFYLCASSRRGAADTQYFGPGTRLTVL.

A few counts support this clonotype. The rearrangement uses TRBV5-1 and TRBJ1-4, with D possibly matching TRBD1 (6 bases). The V end was cut by 4 bases, the J end by 12 bases, with 25 bases between. Looked up from germline, CDR1 is SGHRS and CDR2 is YFSETQ. The CDR3 consists of 16 residues. DNA for the CDR3: TGCGCCAGCAGCCCTGGATCGACAGGAGGTTTAACGGAACTGTTTTTT. Residues: CASSPGSTGGLTELFF.

The chain carries TRBV6-1 and TRBJ2-2, with TRBD2 identical over 10 bases. V lost 0 bases, J lost 6 bases, and 1 base stayed unmatched. The CDR3 runs 15 residues. Germline CDR1 MNHNS, CDR2 SASEGT. CDR3 loop: CASSEALAGAGELFF. The CDR3 DNA reads as TGTGCCAGCAGTGAAGCTCTAGCGGGAGCCGGGGAGCTGTTTTTT.

The gene calls are TRBV3-1 and TRBJ2-1; 14 nucleotides line up with TRBD2. This CDR3 is built from 17 residues. CDR1 and CDR2 from the germline V gene are LGHDT and YNNKEL (reference sequence). Trimming at V came to 4 bases and at J to 9 bases, leaving 11 bases not matched to a gene. CDR3 sequence: CASSPGGGTSGSFEQFF. CDR3 DNA: TGTGCCAGCAGCCCCGGGGGGGGGACTAGCGGGAGTTTTGAGCAGTTCTTC.

The table lists this clonotype with many counts. The rearrangement links TRBV20-1 to TRBJ1-4, with TRBD1 matching 8 bases. Unmatched junction bases numbered 2, after V lost 1 base and J lost 7 bases. Germline V CDR1 and CDR2: DFQATT, SNEGSKA (reference sequence). This CDR3 contains 13 residues. The CDR3: CSARVGTGEKLFF. The CDR3 DNA follows: TGCAGTGCTAGAGTGGGGACAGGTGAAAAACTGTTTTTT.

CDR3 protein: CSASVYEQYF. CDR3 coding DNA: TGCAGTGCTAGTGTGTACGAGCAGTACTTC. The chain is built from TRBV20-1 and TRBJ2-7; D gene unclear. Trimming cost V 3 bases and J 4 bases, with 4 bases left between them. This CDR3 comprises 10 residues. Germline-derived CDR1 and CDR2 are DFQATT and SNEGSKA (reference sequence).

The J gene is TRBJ1-1, the V gene TRBV28; perhaps TRBD1 as D (5 bases). Germline-derived CDR1 and CDR2 are MDHEN and SYDVKM. The length of the CDR3 is 18 residues. V dropped 4 bases and J dropped 5 bases, with 26 bases sitting between them. CDR3: CASSSSVSSRRVGTEAFF. The CDR3 DNA follows: TGTGCCAGCAGTTCATCTGTCTCTAGTCGCAGGGTGGGTACTGAAGCTTTCTTT.

This clonotype was seen a handful of times. The chain uses TRBV6-6 and TRBJ2-1; D uncertain. CDR1 and CDR2 (germline): MNHNY, SVGAGI (reference sequence). The CDR3 is made up of 14 amino acids. V lost 0 bases and J lost 7, with 10 bases in between. CDR3 residues: CASSYSIAVNEQFF. Written as DNA, the CDR3 is TGTGCCAGCAGTTACTCGATTGCGGTTAATGAGCAGTTCTTC.

This clonotype was counted a few times. The rearrangement joins TRBV7-6 to TRBJ2-5, with 9 bases fitting TRBD1. The junction had 8 bases not matched to a gene; V was cut back by 1 base and J by 5 bases. CDR3 length: 16 amino acids. The V gene's germline CDR1 is SGHVS and CDR2 FNYEAQ. CDR3 in DNA: TGTGCCAGCAGCTTAGTCCTACAGGGGGCGCGGGAGACCCAGTACTTC. Amino acids: CASSLVLQGARETQYF.

The V gene is TRBV7-2, the J gene TRBJ1-2; D may be TRBD1 (5 bases). Trimming took off 3 bases at V and 6 bases at J, with 8 bases between the two ends. This CDR3 comprises 12 residues. The V gene's germline CDR1 is SGHTA and CDR2 FQGNSA. The CDR3 here is CASSFDRDGYTF. The CDR3 DNA follows: TGTGCCAGCAGCTTTGACAGAGATGGCTACACCTTC.

This clonotype came up a few times. This sequence joins TRBV25-1 and TRBJ2-5; D not certain. This CDR3 has 15 residues. Per germline, CDR1 MGHDK and CDR2 SYGVNS. The V end lost 3 bases, the J end lost 1 base, and 12 bases lay between the germline ends. In nucleotides, the CDR3 is TGTGCCAGCAGTGAGTTTTGGGCAGCCCAAGAGACCCAGTACTTC. It codes for CASSEFWAAQETQYF.

This sequence joins TRBV7-9 and TRBJ2-5, with D possibly being TRBD1 (5 bases). V lost 1 base, J lost 5 bases, and 8 bases lay in between. Germline loops: CDR1 SEHNR, CDR2 FQNEAQ (reference sequence). The CDR3 is 13 amino acids. CDR3 residues: CASSLVRVETQYF. The CDR3 nucleotides are TGTGCCAGCAGCTTAGTCAGGGTCGAGACCCAGTACTTC.

This clonotype was recorded at least ten times. The rearrangement uses TRBV20-1 and TRBJ2-3; a weak D match, TRBD2 (5 bases). Germline values: CDR1 DFQATT, CDR2 SNEGSKA (reference sequence). The ends were cut back, 0 bases at V and 0 bases at J, with 13 bases in the middle. The CDR3 covers 16 residues. The CDR3 loop is CSARDRIGVSTDTQYF. DNA of the CDR3: TGCAGTGCTAGAGATCGAATCGGGGTGAGCACAGATACGCAGTATTTT.

This clonotype was observed at least ten times. This rearrangement joins TRBV7-9 to TRBJ2-5, with D possibly matching TRBD1 (5 bases). CDR3 length: 14 residues. Germline-derived CDR1 and CDR2 are SEHNR and FQNEAQ (reference sequence). The V end was cut by 7 bases, the J end by 2 bases, with 14 bases between. The CDR3 DNA sequence: TGTGCCAGCAAGCTCCAGGGTACGCAAGAGACCCAGTACTTC. This translates into CASKLQGTQETQYF.

The chain carries TRBV7-9 and TRBJ2-4, with D possibly being TRBD2 (5 bases). This CDR3 has 13 residues. Germline V lookup: CDR1 SEHNR, CDR2 FQNEAQ (reference sequence). V was cut by 5 bases and J by 6 bases, with 11 bases left in between. DNA for the CDR3: TGTGCCAGCAGCGACGAACGGGGAAACATTCAGTACTTC. Its protein is CASSDERGNIQYF.

This clonotype was counted a few times. The V and J genes are TRBV10-2 and TRBJ2-3; TRBD1 or TRBD2 may be the D gene (5 bases each). Per germline, CDR1 WSHSY and CDR2 SAAADI. The CDR3 sequence is 14 residues long. V was clipped by 7 bases and J by 0 bases, with 11 bases between them. CDR3 in amino acids: CASKEGLSTDTQYF. CDR3 in DNA: TGCGCCAGCAAAGAGGGGTTAAGCACAGATACGCAGTATTTT.